This record looks at one T cell receptor beta chain sequence and its context. What it binds is not known. With V trimmed by 5 bases and J by 6 bases, 12 bases remained unmatched. The CDR3 contains 16 residues. Germline CDR1 is SGHVS and CDR2 is FQNEAQ. The data originate from a study of cytomegalovirus exposure and HLA in healthy donors. Findings and limits, study-wide: Most of the TCR beta V segments (in an earlier analysis) were productive either about 87% or about 30% of the time. Researchers reported in a later analysis that a missense DCLRE1C variant was tied to TCR beta V- and J-gene trimming.

The PCR employed 60 Vbeta primers together with 13 Jbeta primers. This table comes from immunoSEQ multiplex PCR, and its TCRdb copy is limited to in-frame clones, with some not included. Found here are fewer than 150,000 clones; the top ten clones hold about 3.5%. The sequencing input was PBMCs. This TCR came from a man younger than 35 in good health and CMV-seronegative. The chain recombines TRBV7-8 with TRBJ1-5; TRBD1 agrees at 8 bases. CDR3 bases: TGTGCCAGCAGCGTTCGGACAGGGCTAGAGCGTCAGCCCCAGCATTTT. It is translated as CASSVRTGLERQPQHF.